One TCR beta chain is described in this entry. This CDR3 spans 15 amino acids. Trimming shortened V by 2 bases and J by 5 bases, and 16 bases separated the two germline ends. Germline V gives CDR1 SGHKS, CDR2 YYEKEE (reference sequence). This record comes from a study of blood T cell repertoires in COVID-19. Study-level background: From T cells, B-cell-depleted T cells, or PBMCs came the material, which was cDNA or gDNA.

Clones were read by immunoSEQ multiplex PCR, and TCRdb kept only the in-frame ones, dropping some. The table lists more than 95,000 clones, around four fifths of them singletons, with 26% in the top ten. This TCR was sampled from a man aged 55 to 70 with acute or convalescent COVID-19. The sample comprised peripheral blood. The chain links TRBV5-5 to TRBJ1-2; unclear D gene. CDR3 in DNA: TGTGCCAGCAGCTTAGCCCCGGTCCCTATATATGGCTACACCTTC. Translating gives CASSLAPVPIYGYTF. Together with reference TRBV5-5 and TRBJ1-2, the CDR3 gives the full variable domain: DAGVTQSPTHLIKTRGQQVTLRCSPISGHKSVSWYQQVLGQGPQFIFQYYEKEERGRGNFPDRFSARQFPNYSSELNVNALLLGDSALYLCASSLAPVPIYGYTFGSGTRLTVV.